Below, 19 T cell receptor beta chains from the same sample are listed, as sequenced in a study of blood T cell repertoires in COVID-19. Measured with immunoSEQ multiplex PCR; TCRdb has only the in-frame clones, and not every one. Of under 300,000 clones in the sample, 70% to 85% are singletons; the top ten hold approximately 1.3%. The sample was peripheral blood. These receptors were collected from a middle-aged woman who had recovered from COVID-19.

The V and J genes are TRBV2 and TRBJ1-1; no clear D. V was shortened by 6 bases and J by 0 bases, with 8 bases between the two germline ends. Germline V CDR1 and CDR2: SNHLY, FYNNEI. The CDR3 loop spans 13 amino acids. The CDR3 sequence: CASSAEMNTEAFF. CDR3 coding DNA: TGTGCCAGCAGCGCCGAGATGAACACTGAAGCTTTCTTT.

The chain recombines TRBV21-1 with TRBJ2-7; TRBD2 reflects the table's D call only, with no check against the DNA. TRBV21-1 is recorded as a pseudogene. The CDR3 spans 17 residues. CDR3 sequence: CASSKWGGLAASYEQYF. DNA for the CDR3: TGTGCCAGCAGCAAATGGGGGGGACTAGCGGCATCCTACGAGCAGTACTTC.

This clone appeared a single time. V gene TRBV19 combines with J gene TRBJ2-3, with D possibly matching TRBD1 (5 bases). The CDR3 has 14 amino acids. With 4 bases removed from V and 2 bases from J, the gap between germline ends came to 10 bases. CDR1 LNHDA and CDR2 SQIVND come from the germline V gene (reference sequence). The chain's CDR3 is CASSRRQNTDTQYF. The CDR3, as DNA: TGTGCCAGTAGTAGACGACAGAACACAGATACGCAGTATTTT.

The V and J genes are TRBV6-2 or TRBV6-3 and TRBJ2-7, with no clear D. Germline V gene data show CDR1 as MNHEY and CDR2 as SVGEGT. The CDR3 loop spans 14 amino acids. With 5 bases removed from V and 0 bases from J, the gap between germline ends came to 11 bases. The CDR3, as DNA: TGTGCCAGCAGTCGAGGCTGGAGCTCCTACGAGCAGTACTTC. Translating gives CASSRGWSSYEQYF.

As concerns this clone: A read error may account for a junction end that differs from germline. The chain links TRBV18 to TRBJ1-4, with 8 bases that match TRBD1. There are 17 residues in the CDR3. Germline V gives CDR1 KGHSH, CDR2 LQKENI. CDR3 protein: CASSPHPPGQANEKLFF. The CDR3 coding sequence is TGTGCCAGCTCACCACATCCGCCGGGACAGGCAAATGAAAAGCTGTTTTTT.

In this sample, this clone turned up once. The genes are TRBV28 and TRBJ1-1; 8 bases align to TRBD1. V lost 5 bases and J lost 8; bases outside the gene matches: 16. CDR1 MDHEN and CDR2 SYDVKM come from the germline V gene. The CDR3 is 16 residues long. CDR3 DNA: TGTGCCAGCAGTCTCCATTCGGGACAGGTCCAGGGGGAAGCTTTCTTT. Translated, it gives CASSLHSGQVQGEAFF.

The chain joins TRBV11-2 to TRBJ1-6; D is perhaps TRBD1 (6 bases). V was pared by 5 bases and J by 8 bases, with 10 bases between. Germline CDR1 SGHAT, CDR2 FQNNGV. The CDR3 totals 13 residues. CDR3 nucleotides: TGTGCCAGCAGCGCACAGGGATATTCACCCCTCCACTTT. This translates into CASSAQGYSPLHF.

The CDR3 region has the DNA TGCGCCAGCAGCCAAAGCGGGGGGGCGGGAGATACGCAGTATTTT. Protein product: CASSQSGGAGDTQYF. This sequence joins TRBV4-3 and TRBJ2-3, with 10 nucleotides matching TRBD2. Losses at the gene ends were 2 bases for V and 5 bases for J; bases not matched to a gene: 4. The germline V gene encodes CDR1 LGHNA and CDR2 YSLEER. CDR3 length: 15 residues.

This chain connects TRBV5-1 to TRBJ1-1, with a possible D match to TRBD1 (6 bases). V was shortened by 1 base and J by 8 bases, with 15 bases between the two germline ends. The CDR3 length is 14 residues. Germline V gives CDR1 SGHRS, CDR2 YFSETQ. The CDR3 nucleotides are TGCGCCAGCAGCTTGACTACAGGGCTTGGAGAAGCTTTCTTT. Residues: CASSLTTGLGEAFF.

The chain couples TRBV4-3 to TRBJ1-6; 8 bases align to TRBD1. This CDR3 contains 14 residues. The J segment lost 6 bases and the V segment lost 2 bases, leaving 0 bases of the junction unmatched. Looked up from germline, CDR1 is LGHNA and CDR2 is YSLEER. CDR3 amino acids: CASSQTGGNSPLHF. The CDR3, as DNA: TGCGCCAGCAGCCAAACAGGGGGTAATTCACCCCTCCACTTT.

This chain joins TRBV28 and TRBJ2-5; 7 nucleotides match TRBD2. This CDR3 has 15 amino acids. V was pared by 7 bases and J by 5 bases, with 13 bases of the junction left unmatched. Germline values: CDR1 MDHEN, CDR2 SYDVKM. The CDR3 region has the DNA TGTGCCAGCATCCGGGCGGGAGCGGGGATGGAGACCCAGTACTTC. Translation gives CASIRAGAGMETQYF.

The V gene is TRBV28, the J gene TRBJ2-7; TRBD1 might be the D (5 bases). V was clipped by 4 bases and J by 5 bases, with 15 bases between them. The CDR3 totals 14 residues. Germline assignment: CDR1 MDHEN and CDR2 SYDVKM. The CDR3 is CASSSPDGRDEQYF. The CDR3 bases are TGTGCCAGCAGTTCCCCAGACGGCAGGGACGAGCAGTACTTC.

This rearrangement joins TRBV14 to TRBJ2-1; 10 nucleotides agree with TRBD1. Trimming cost V 3 bases and J 5 bases; bases outside gene matches: 7. In germline, CDR1 is SGHDN, CDR2 FVKESK. The CDR3 sequence is 16 residues long. The CDR3 here is CASSQYGQGGNNEQFF. CDR3 nucleotides: TGTGCCAGCAGCCAGTATGGACAGGGGGGAAACAATGAGCAGTTCTTC.

V gene TRBV7-2 combines with J gene TRBJ2-7; D is perhaps TRBD1 (5 bases). V gave up 1 base and J gave up 4 bases, with 8 bases separating them. This CDR3 has 13 amino acids. Germline V lookup: CDR1 SGHTA, CDR2 FQGNSA. CDR3 sequence: CASSLGTMYEQYF. In DNA form, the CDR3 reads TGTGCCAGCAGCTTAGGGACAATGTACGAGCAGTACTTC.

V usage is TRBV29-1 and J usage is TRBJ1-1; D is perhaps TRBD1 (6 bases). CDR1 and CDR2 from the germline V gene are SQVTM and ANQGSEA. The CDR3 runs 13 residues. Between the trimmed V and J ends, which lost 6 bases and 0 bases, there was a span of 11 bases. CDR3 sequence: CSVWGGLNTEAFF. The CDR3 coding sequence is TGCAGCGTATGGGGGGGCTTGAACACTGAAGCTTTCTTT. The whole variable domain, filled in from reference TRBV29-1 and TRBJ1-1, reads SAVISQKPSRDICQRGTSLTIQCQVDSQVTMMFWYRQQPGQSLTLIATANQGSEATYESGFVIDKFPISRPNLTFSTLTVSNMSPEDSSIYLCSVWGGLNTEAFFGQGTRLTVV.

The chain carries TRBV11-3 and TRBJ2-3; 7 bases fit TRBD1. The CDR3 has 16 residues. Germline values: CDR1 SGHNT, CDR2 YENEEA. Trimming at V came to 4 bases and at J to 3 bases, leaving 10 bases not matched to a gene. CDR3 loop: CASSSRQGSETDTQYF. The CDR3 DNA sequence: TGTGCCAGCAGCTCAAGACAGGGATCAGAAACAGATACGCAGTATTTT.

V usage is TRBV19 and J usage is TRBJ1-2, with D unresolved. Germline CDR1 LNHDA, CDR2 SQIVND (reference sequence). The V gene lost 4 bases and the J gene lost 7 bases, with 16 bases spanning the gap. The CDR3 has 14 residues. The CDR3 nucleotides read TGTGCCAGTAGTACCCCCGCAGGACGGGGTGGCTACACCTTC. Protein: CASSTPAGRGGYTF.

The chain joins TRBV6-5 to TRBJ2-3; D is unresolved. V was pared by 7 bases and J by 0 bases, with 5 bases between. The germline V gene has CDR1 MNHEY and CDR2 SVGAGI. The CDR3 is 12 amino acids. The DNA for the CDR3 is TGTGCCAGCACAGGCAGCACAGATACGCAGTATTTT. Translation: CASTGSTDTQYF.

The rearrangement uses TRBV19 and TRBJ1-4; 8 nucleotides agree with TRBD1. Germline V gives CDR1 LNHDA, CDR2 SQIVND (reference sequence). CDR3 size: 16 residues. Losses at the gene ends were 3 bases for V and 7 bases for J; bases not matched to a gene: 10. The CDR3 spells CASSMSPTGEFEKLFF. Written as DNA, the CDR3 is TGTGCCAGTAGTATGTCTCCGACAGGGGAGTTTGAAAAACTGTTTTTT.